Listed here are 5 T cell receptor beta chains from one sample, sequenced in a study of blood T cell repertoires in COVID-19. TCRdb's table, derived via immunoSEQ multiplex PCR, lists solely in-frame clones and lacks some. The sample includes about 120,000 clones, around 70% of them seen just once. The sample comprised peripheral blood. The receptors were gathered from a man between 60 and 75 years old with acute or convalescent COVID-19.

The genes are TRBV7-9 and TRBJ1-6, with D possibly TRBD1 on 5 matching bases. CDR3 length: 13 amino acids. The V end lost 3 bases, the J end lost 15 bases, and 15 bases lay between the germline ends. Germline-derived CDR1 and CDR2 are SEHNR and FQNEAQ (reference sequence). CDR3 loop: CASSLGTEDVLHF. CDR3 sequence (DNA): TGTGCCAGCAGCTTGGGGACTGAAGACGTCCTCCACTTT.

As DNA, the CDR3 is TGTGCCAGCAGCTTGGGACTAGAGGTTGAGCAGTTCTTC. It translates to CASSLGLEVEQFF. The chain is built from TRBV5-4 and TRBJ2-1, with D possibly matching TRBD2 (6 bases). The V end was cut by 0 bases, the J end by 9 bases, with 10 bases between. Germline V gene lookup returns CDR1 SGHNT and CDR2 YYREEE (reference sequence). The CDR3 is 13 amino acids.

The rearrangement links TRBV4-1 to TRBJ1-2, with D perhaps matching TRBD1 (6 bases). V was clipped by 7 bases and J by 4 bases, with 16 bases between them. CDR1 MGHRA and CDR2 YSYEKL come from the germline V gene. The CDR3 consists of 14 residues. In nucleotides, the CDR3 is TGCGCCAGCACCCCTGGGGGCTCGGCCTATGGCTACACCTTC. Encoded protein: CASTPGGSAYGYTF.

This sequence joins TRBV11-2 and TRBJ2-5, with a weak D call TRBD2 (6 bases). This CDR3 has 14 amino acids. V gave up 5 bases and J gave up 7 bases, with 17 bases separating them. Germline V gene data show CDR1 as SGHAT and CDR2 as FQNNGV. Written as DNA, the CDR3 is TGTGCCAGCAGCCGAGACAGAACCGGGGGGACCCAGTACTTC. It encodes CASSRDRTGGTQYF.

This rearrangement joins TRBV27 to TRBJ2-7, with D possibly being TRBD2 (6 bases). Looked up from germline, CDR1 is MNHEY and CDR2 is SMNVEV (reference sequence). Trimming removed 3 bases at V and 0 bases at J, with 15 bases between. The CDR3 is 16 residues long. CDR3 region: CASSFSIMTSSYEQYF. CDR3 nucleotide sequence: TGTGCCAGCAGTTTTAGCATAATGACTAGCTCCTACGAGCAGTACTTC.